Reported below is one T cell receptor (beta chain). Method: immunoSEQ multiplex PCR; TCRdb's copy keeps in-frame clones and lacks some. The repertoire holds approximately 78,000 clones, with roughly 91% as singletons. The record originates from a study of T cells after somatic rescue of genetic block. This CDR3 comprises 16 residues. Germline V gene lookup returns CDR1 SGHRS and CDR2 YFSETQ. Trimming removed 4 bases from V and 6 bases from J; junction bases left unmatched: 12. This clonotype was sampled from a man in his thirties or forties. This chain joins TRBV5-1 and TRBJ2-2; 7 bases match TRBD1. The specimen sequenced was peripheral blood mononuclear cells (PBMCs). CDR3 coding DNA: TGCGCCAGCAGCGTGGGAGACAGGGAACGGGCCGGGGAGCTGTTTTTT. This codes for CASSVGDRERAGELFF.